The clone carrying this T cell receptor (beta chain) was detected only a few times. Its antigen is currently unknown. Genomic DNA (from each subset) was split evenly across several immunoSEQ plates. Clones were sequenced by immunoSEQ multiplex PCR, and TCRdb holds only the in-frame ones, with some missing. The table has approximately 2,200,000 clones, about 92% seen once; the top ten hold under 2%. Naive-designated CD8 cells lacked CD45RO, were positively enriched for CCR7, and omitted terminally differentiated effector memory CD45RA+ cells. This sample stems from a study of shared clonotypes between healthy human individuals. Study-wide context: The plates for each donor numbered three CD4 naive, three CD4 memory, two CD8 naive and one CD8 memory. Findings and limits, study-wide: Naive CD4 clonotype sharing across a few donors was around 5%. The study generally estimated greater richness for naive than memory subsets.

Germline CDR1 and CDR2: SQVTM and ANQGSEA. The CDR3 has 12 amino acids. After removal of 8 bases from V and 2 bases from J, the junction contained 5 bases not matched to a gene. The clonotype was recovered from a man aged 18 to 29 in good health. Some clones in this sample may be carry-over from other donors' samples. The chain employs TRBV29-1 and TRBJ1-1; 7 positions match TRBD1. Sequenced material: naive CD8+ T cells from PBMCs. The CDR3 spells CSPWTGNTEAFF. Here the CDR3 DNA reads TGCAGCCCCTGGACAGGTAACACTGAAGCTTTCTTT.